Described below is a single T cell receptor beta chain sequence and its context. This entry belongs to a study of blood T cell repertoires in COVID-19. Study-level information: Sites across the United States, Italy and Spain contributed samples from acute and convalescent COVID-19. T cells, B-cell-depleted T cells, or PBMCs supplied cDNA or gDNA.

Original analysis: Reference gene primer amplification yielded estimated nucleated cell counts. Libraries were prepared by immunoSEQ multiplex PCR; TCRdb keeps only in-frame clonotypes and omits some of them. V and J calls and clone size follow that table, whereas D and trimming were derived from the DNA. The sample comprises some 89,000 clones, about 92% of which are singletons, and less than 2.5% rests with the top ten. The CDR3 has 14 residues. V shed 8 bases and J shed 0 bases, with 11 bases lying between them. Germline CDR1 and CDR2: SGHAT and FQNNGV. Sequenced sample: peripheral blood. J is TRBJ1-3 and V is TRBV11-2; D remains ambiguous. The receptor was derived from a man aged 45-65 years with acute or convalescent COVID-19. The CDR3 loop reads CASGSRYSGNTIYF. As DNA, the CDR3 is TGTGCCAGCGGCTCGCGTTACTCTGGAAACACCATATATTTT.